A selection of T cell receptor beta chains follows, all from one sample in a study of blood T cell repertoires in COVID-19. Only in-frame clones appear in the TCRdb table, and some are missing; sequencing was by immunoSEQ multiplex PCR. The table records 85,000 to 95,000 clones, around nine tenths of them present only once. Sequencing was carried out using peripheral blood. Receptors were obtained from a man aged 55-75 years with COVID-19, enrolled during active disease. Both conserved end residues are part of each CDR3. Fields, in order: J gene, V gene, D gene, clone size, CDR3 DNA, CDR3 protein. D genes are given only for firm matches. Size tells how often a clone was seen (once, few, many) or the class of an expanded clone, and some rows leave it out.

J gene: TRBJ2-7
V gene: TRBV2
D gene: NA
clone size: once
CDR3 DNA: TGTGCCAGCAGGAGGGATGGGTCGGGTTACGAGCAGTACTTC
CDR3 protein: CASRRDGSGYEQYF

J gene: TRBJ1-6
V gene: TRBV11-3
D gene: NA
clone size: NA
CDR3 DNA: TGTGCCAGCAGCCTTATAGATTCACCCCTCCACTTT
CDR3 protein: CASSLIDSPLHF

J gene: TRBJ2-5
V gene: TRBV9
D gene: NA
clone size: few
CDR3 DNA: TGTGCCAGCAGCTCCCGGGTCCAAGAGACCCAGTACTTC
CDR3 protein: CASSSRVQETQYF

J gene: TRBJ2-5
V gene: TRBV7-7
D gene: TRBD2
clone size: NA
CDR3 DNA: TGTGCTAGCAGTCCCCGGGTAGCGGGAGGGGAGACCCAGTACTTC
CDR3 protein: CASSPRVAGGETQYF

J gene: TRBJ2-3
V gene: TRBV9
D gene: NA
clone size: NA
CDR3 DNA: TGTGCCAGCAGCGTAGTTGCAGAACAAGATACGCAGTATTTT
CDR3 protein: CASSVVAEQDTQYF

J gene: TRBJ1-6
V gene: TRBV5-4
D gene: NA
clone size: NA
CDR3 DNA: TGTGCCAGCAGAACAGGGATATCCTATAATTCACCCCTCCACTTT
CDR3 protein: CASRTGISYNSPLHF

J gene: TRBJ1-6
V gene: TRBV4-2
D gene: NA
clone size: NA
CDR3 DNA: TGTGCCAGCAGCCAACAGGGGCTGGATTCACCCCTCCACTTT
CDR3 protein: CASSQQGLDSPLHF

J gene: TRBJ1-2
V gene: TRBV5-1
D gene: NA
clone size: NA
CDR3 DNA: TGCGCCAGCAGCTTACAGGGCCTCTCTAACTATGGCTACACCTTC
CDR3 protein: CASSLQGLSNYGYTF

J gene: TRBJ2-3
V gene: TRBV7-9
D gene: TRBD1
clone size: NA
CDR3 DNA: TGTGCCAGCAGGTTGACAGGGATAGAGGGTACGCAGTATTTT
CDR3 protein: CASRLTGIEGTQYF

J gene: TRBJ2-7
V gene: TRBV11-2
D gene: TRBD2
clone size: NA
CDR3 DNA: TGTGCCAGCAGCTTAGACCGAACTTCGGGGGGCGAGCAGTACTTC
CDR3 protein: CASSLDRTSGGEQYF

J gene: TRBJ1-5
V gene: TRBV30
D gene: NA
clone size: NA
CDR3 DNA: TGTGCCTGGAGTGCTTCAGGAGGGGTTAATCAGCCCCAGCATTTT
CDR3 protein: CAWSASGGVNQPQHF

J gene: TRBJ2-2
V gene: TRBV11-3
D gene: TRBD1
clone size: once
CDR3 DNA: TGTGCCAGCAGCTCAGACAGGGGGCCGAAGCGCGGATCGAACACCGGGGAGCTGTTTTTT
CDR3 protein: CASSSDRGPKRGSNTGELFF

J gene: TRBJ1-2
V gene: TRBV13
D gene: NA
clone size: NA
CDR3 DNA: TGTGCCAGCAGCGACCGTGAAGGGGAATTTCAGTATGGCTACACCTTC
CDR3 protein: CASSDREGEFQYGYTF

J gene: TRBJ1-1
V gene: TRBV19
D gene: TRBD1
clone size: NA
CDR3 DNA: TGTGCCAGTAGTATAGGCCAGGGGGACACTGAAGCTTTCTTT
CDR3 protein: CASSIGQGDTEAFF

J gene: TRBJ2-7
V gene: TRBV7-6
D gene: NA
clone size: few
CDR3 DNA: TGTGCCAGCAGCTTTTTTGGGGGGAACGAGCAGTACTTC
CDR3 protein: CASSFFGGNEQYF

J gene: TRBJ2-7
V gene: TRBV7-9
D gene: TRBD1
clone size: NA
CDR3 DNA: TGTGCCAGCCGGACAGGGGAGGCCGAGCAGTACTTC
CDR3 protein: CASRTGEAEQYF

J gene: TRBJ1-2
V gene: TRBV6-4
D gene: NA
clone size: NA
CDR3 DNA: TGTGCCAGCAGCCCTCCCCAAGGCGGCACCTATGGCTACACCTTC
CDR3 protein: CASSPPQGGTYGYTF

J gene: TRBJ2-7
V gene: TRBV29-1
D gene: NA
clone size: NA
CDR3 DNA: TGCAGCGTTGAGGGGAAGGGGCCCTACGAGCAGTACTTC
CDR3 protein: CSVEGKGPYEQYF

J gene: TRBJ2-7
V gene: TRBV27
D gene: TRBD1
clone size: NA
CDR3 DNA: TGTGCCAGCAGTTTATCGGCAGGGGGACGGGAGCAGTACTTC
CDR3 protein: CASSLSAGGREQYF

J gene: TRBJ1-2
V gene: TRBV6-5
D gene: TRBD1
clone size: NA
CDR3 DNA: TGTGCCAGCAGTTACTCGGGACAGGGGAACTATGGCTACACCTTC
CDR3 protein: CASSYSGQGNYGYTF

J gene: TRBJ2-1
V gene: TRBV13
D gene: NA
clone size: NA
CDR3 DNA: TGTGCCAGCAGCCCCCGGGACTTGGCGGGGAATGAGCAGTTCTTC
CDR3 protein: CASSPRDLAGNEQFF

J gene: TRBJ2-1
V gene: TRBV28
D gene: NA
clone size: NA
CDR3 DNA: TGTGCCAGCAGTTTAGGAGGAGACCCGAACAATGAGCAGTTCTTC
CDR3 protein: CASSLGGDPNNEQFF

J gene: TRBJ1-4
V gene: TRBV29-1
D gene: TRBD1
clone size: NA
CDR3 DNA: TGCAGCGTTGAGGCACAGGGGGCTGAAAAACTGTTTTTT
CDR3 protein: CSVEAQGAEKLFF

J gene: TRBJ2-3
V gene: TRBV2
D gene: TRBD2
clone size: NA
CDR3 DNA: TGTGCCAGCAGTCGACTAGCGGGAGGAGATACGCAGTATTTT
CDR3 protein: CASSRLAGGDTQYF

J gene: TRBJ2-1
V gene: TRBV28
D gene: TRBD1
clone size: NA
CDR3 DNA: TGTGCCAGCAGTTTATGGGACAGGGGCCGGCAGTTCTTC
CDR3 protein: CASSLWDRGRQFF

J gene: TRBJ1-1
V gene: TRBV4-1
D gene: NA
clone size: once
CDR3 DNA: TGCGCCAGCAGCCTGGCGCTTCCCCGGGACATTAACACTGAAGCTTTCTTT
CDR3 protein: CASSLALPRDINTEAFF

J gene: TRBJ2-7
V gene: TRBV12-5
D gene: TRBD1
clone size: NA
CDR3 DNA: TGTGCTAGTGGTTCAAACCGGGACAGGGGATTCTACGAGCAGTACTTC
CDR3 protein: CASGSNRDRGFYEQYF

J gene: TRBJ2-7
V gene: TRBV14
D gene: TRBD1
clone size: NA
CDR3 DNA: TGTGCCAGCAGCAACGGACAGGGCAAGGACGAGCAGTACTTC
CDR3 protein: CASSNGQGKDEQYF

J gene: TRBJ1-1
V gene: TRBV7-9
D gene: NA
clone size: NA
CDR3 DNA: TGTGCCAGCAGCGCAGGGGTCTACCATACTGAAGCTTTCTTT
CDR3 protein: CASSAGVYHTEAFF

J gene: TRBJ2-3
V gene: TRBV28
D gene: TRBD2
clone size: NA
CDR3 DNA: TGTGCCAGCAGTTTTTCCGGGACTACCAGCACAGATACGCAGTATTTT
CDR3 protein: CASSFSGTTSTDTQYF

J gene: TRBJ2-3
V gene: TRBV18
D gene: TRBD1
clone size: NA
CDR3 DNA: TGTGCCAGCTCACCCGGGACAGGGGAGACAGATACGCAGTATTTT
CDR3 protein: CASSPGTGETDTQYF

J gene: TRBJ1-5
V gene: TRBV19
D gene: NA
clone size: NA
CDR3 DNA: TGTGCCAGTAGTATAGCCAGGGTTCAGCCCCAGCATTTT
CDR3 protein: CASSIARVQPQHF

J gene: TRBJ2-6
V gene: TRBV13
D gene: NA
clone size: NA
CDR3 DNA: TGTGCCAGCAGCAAAATACCTCTAGCAGAGGCTACCTCTGGGGCCAACGTCCTGACTTTC
CDR3 protein: CASSKIPLAEATSGANVLTF

J gene: TRBJ1-1
V gene: TRBV7-8
D gene: NA
clone size: NA
CDR3 DNA: TGTGCCAGCAGTCGCACAGGGAACACTGAAGCTTTCTTT
CDR3 protein: CASSRTGNTEAFF

J gene: TRBJ2-3
V gene: TRBV3-1/TRBV3-2
D gene: TRBD2
clone size: NA
CDR3 DNA: TGTGCCAGCAGCCAAGCCCCAGGGAGGGCGAGCGGTACGCAGTATTTT
CDR3 protein: CASSQAPGRASGTQYF

J gene: TRBJ2-7
V gene: TRBV5-1
D gene: TRBD2
clone size: NA
CDR3 DNA: TGCGCCAGCAGCCAACGGACTAGCGGGAGCTCCTACGAGCAGTACTTC
CDR3 protein: CASSQRTSGSSYEQYF

J gene: TRBJ1-4
V gene: TRBV7-2
D gene: NA
clone size: NA
CDR3 DNA: TGTGCCAGCAGCCGGAGGTTGTCCCCTAATGAAAAACTGTTTTTT
CDR3 protein: CASSRRLSPNEKLFF

J gene: TRBJ2-5
V gene: TRBV28
D gene: TRBD1
clone size: NA
CDR3 DNA: TGTGCCAGCAGTTTCCGACAGGGTAATATCGGGACCCAGTACTTC
CDR3 protein: CASSFRQGNIGTQYF

J gene: TRBJ2-7
V gene: TRBV27
D gene: TRBD2
clone size: NA
CDR3 DNA: TGTGCCAGCAGTTTAAGCGGGAGTGAGTACGAGCAGTACTTC
CDR3 protein: CASSLSGSEYEQYF

J gene: TRBJ2-5
V gene: TRBV4-2
D gene: NA
clone size: NA
CDR3 DNA: TGTGCCAGCAGCCAAGACCAGCGGACGGGTGGAGCAGAGACCCAGTACTTC
CDR3 protein: CASSQDQRTGGAETQYF

J gene: TRBJ2-1
V gene: TRBV5-1
D gene: TRBD2
clone size: once
CDR3 DNA: TGCGCCAGCAGCGTCCTAGCGGGAGGGTACAATGAGCAGTTCTTC
CDR3 protein: CASSVLAGGYNEQFF

J gene: TRBJ2-2
V gene: TRBV7-6
D gene: TRBD1
clone size: few
CDR3 DNA: TGTGCCAGCAGCTCCAGGTGGGATCGGAACAGGGGGAACACCGGGGAGCTGTTTTTT
CDR3 protein: CASSSRWDRNRGNTGELFF

J gene: TRBJ1-4
V gene: TRBV15
D gene: NA
clone size: NA
CDR3 DNA: TGTGCCACCAGCAGAACATCGGGGGGAACTAATGAAAAACTGTTTTTT
CDR3 protein: CATSRTSGGTNEKLFF

J gene: TRBJ1-2
V gene: TRBV27
D gene: NA
clone size: NA
CDR3 DNA: TGTGCCAGCAGGGCGGACGGGGGGGGCTACACCTTC
CDR3 protein: CASRADGGGYTF

J gene: TRBJ1-1
V gene: TRBV28
D gene: TRBD1
clone size: NA
CDR3 DNA: TGTGCCAGCAGTCCGCACAGGGGGTGGATGAACACTGAAGCTTTCTTT
CDR3 protein: CASSPHRGWMNTEAFF

J gene: TRBJ2-4
V gene: TRBV5-1
D gene: NA
clone size: NA
CDR3 DNA: TGCGCCAGCAGTGAAGCAGGGATAGACATTCAGTACTTC
CDR3 protein: CASSEAGIDIQYF

J gene: TRBJ2-1
V gene: TRBV9
D gene: TRBD2
clone size: NA
CDR3 DNA: TGTGCCAGCAGCGTAGATGGTACTAGCGGGAGAGAGCAGTTCTTC
CDR3 protein: CASSVDGTSGREQFF

J gene: TRBJ2-7
V gene: TRBV11-1
D gene: TRBD1
clone size: once
CDR3 DNA: TGTGCCAGCAGCCTATGGGGACAGGGGCACTACGAGCAGTACTTC
CDR3 protein: CASSLWGQGHYEQYF

J gene: TRBJ1-2
V gene: TRBV3-1/TRBV3-2
D gene: NA
clone size: NA
CDR3 DNA: TGTGCCAGCAGCCAAGACCGGGGAGGGGATGGCTACACCTTC
CDR3 protein: CASSQDRGGDGYTF

J gene: TRBJ2-7
V gene: TRBV19
D gene: TRBD2
clone size: NA
CDR3 DNA: TGTGCCAGTAGTATGCGCGGGGGGGCTATCTCCTACGAGCAGTACTTC
CDR3 protein: CASSMRGGAISYEQYF

J gene: TRBJ1-2
V gene: TRBV21-1
D gene: NA
clone size: NA
CDR3 DNA: TGTGCCAGCAGCAAAGAGGGGGCTAACTATGGCTACACCTTC
CDR3 protein: CASSKEGANYGYTF

J gene: TRBJ2-3
V gene: TRBV11-2
D gene: NA
clone size: NA
CDR3 DNA: TGTGCCAGCAGCCACCTGAAGGGGACAGATACGCAGTATTTT
CDR3 protein: CASSHLKGTDTQYF